Shown below are 20 T cell receptor beta chains from a single sample sequenced in a study of blood T cell repertoires in COVID-19. Generated by immunoSEQ multiplex PCR, the TCRdb table keeps only in-frame clones and is missing some. Here the sample spans under 35,000 clones, just under 80% being singletons. The sequenced material came from peripheral blood. These receptor sequences come from a man older than 75 with acute or convalescent COVID-19.

This rearrangement joins TRBV6-1 to TRBJ2-1; 7 bases align to TRBD2. This CDR3 is 15 amino acids long. Germline V gene data show CDR1 as MNHNS and CDR2 as SASEGT. V gave up 2 bases and J gave up 7 bases; unmatched junction bases: 8. The CDR3 loop reads CASSERAGDLNEQFF. In DNA form, the CDR3 reads TGTGCCAGCAGTGAACGGGCGGGGGACTTAAATGAGCAGTTCTTC.

The gene calls are TRBV18 and TRBJ2-5; 7 bases fit TRBD1. This CDR3 is built from 16 residues. V was clipped by 4 bases and J by 5 bases; unmatched bases: 13. Germline CDR1 is KGHSH and CDR2 is LQKENI. The CDR3 here is CASSLLAGGARETQYF. In DNA form, the CDR3 reads TGTGCCAGCTCACTCCTGGCAGGGGGTGCCCGGGAGACCCAGTACTTC. Combining the CDR3 with reference TRBV18 and TRBJ2-5 gives the whole variable domain NAGVMQNPRHLVRRRGQEARLRCSPMKGHSHVYWYRQLPEEGLKFMVYLQKENIIDESGMPKERFSAEFPKEGPSILRIQQVVRGDSAAYFCASSLLAGGARETQYFGPGTRLLVL.

The J gene is TRBJ2-3, the V gene TRBV15, with 8 bases fitting TRBD2. V trimming: 5 bases; J trimming: 4 bases; junction bases outside the gene matches: 11. From germline, CDR1 is LNHNV and CDR2 YYDKDF (reference sequence). This CDR3 comprises 16 residues. The CDR3 DNA is TGTGCCACCAGCGCCCAACCGCGGGAGGTCCCAGATACGCAGTATTTT. This encodes CATSAQPREVPDTQYF. Full variable domain (missing parts from reference TRBV15 and TRBJ2-3): DAMVIQNPRYQVTQFGKPVTLSCSQTLNHNVMYWYQQKSSQAPKLLFHYYDKDFNNEADTPDNFQSRRPNTSFCFLDIRSPGLGDTAMYLCATSAQPREVPDTQYFGPGTRLTVL.

The chain carries TRBV20-1 and TRBJ2-3, with 8 bases matching TRBD2. The CDR3 extends over 15 amino acids. V shed 5 bases, J shed 3 bases, and the junction held 10 bases outside the gene matches. Germline V lookup: CDR1 DFQATT, CDR2 SNEGSKA (reference sequence). The chain's CDR3 is CSARGEAGGTDTQYF. The CDR3 coding sequence is TGCAGTGCTCGTGGGGAGGCGGGGGGAACAGATACGCAGTATTTT.

V and J are TRBV7-2 and TRBJ2-5; weak D call: TRBD1 (5 bases). The length of the CDR3 is 16 residues. V was pared by 1 base and J by 1 base, with 13 bases between. The germline CDR1 and CDR2 sequences are SGHTA and FQGNSA. The DNA of the CDR3 is TGTGCCAGCAGCTTAGGCAGGACAATTACCCAAGAGACCCAGTACTTC. Translated: CASSLGRTITQETQYF. The full variable domain, completed using reference TRBV7-2 and TRBJ2-5, is GAGVSQSPSNKVTEKGKDVELRCDPISGHTALYWYRQSLGQGLEFLIYFQGNSAPDKSGLPSDRFSAERTGGSVSTLTIQRTQQEDSAVYLCASSLGRTITQETQYFGPGTRLLVL.

The DNA for the CDR3 is TGTGCCAGCAGCGCGAATGGGGCTTCCACAGATACGCAGTATTTT. Its protein is CASSANGASTDTQYF. The gene calls are TRBV9 and TRBJ2-3; a weak D match, TRBD1 (5 bases). Germline CDR1 and CDR2: SGDLS and YYNGEE. V was clipped by 3 bases and J by 2 bases, with 13 bases between them. The CDR3 spans 15 residues.

This chain links TRBV10-2 with TRBJ2-1; D uncertain. Germline CDR1 WSHSY, CDR2 SAAADI. Trimming removed 0 bases from V and 3 bases from J, with 6 bases in between. The CDR3 loop spans 14 amino acids. The CDR3: CASSESSLYNEQFF. The CDR3, as DNA: TGCGCCAGCAGTGAGTCTAGCCTCTACAATGAGCAGTTCTTC.

This clone was seen a few times. The J gene is TRBJ1-1, the V gene TRBV10-3; D unresolved. Germline V gene data show CDR1 as ENHRY and CDR2 as SYGVKD. The germline V and J ends were trimmed by 4 bases and 1 base, with 16 bases remaining between them. This CDR3 is 16 amino acids long. This chain's CDR3 is CAISASPGVTNTEAFF. The CDR3 nucleotides are TGTGCCATCAGTGCCTCTCCGGGAGTAACGAACACTGAAGCTTTCTTT.

This chain connects TRBV4-1 to TRBJ1-2, with 9 bases aligning to TRBD1. V was pared by 0 bases and J by 8 bases, with 13 bases of the junction left unmatched. Germline V gives CDR1 MGHRA, CDR2 YSYEKL. The CDR3 sequence is 17 residues long. DNA for the CDR3: TGCGCCAGCAGCCAAGATTTAGTACAGGGGGCTTTAAAAGGCTACACCTTC. Amino acid sequence: CASSQDLVQGALKGYTF.

This clone was counted a few times. The J gene is TRBJ2-7, the V gene TRBV30, with a tentative D call TRBD2 (5 bases). Germline V gene data show CDR1 as GTSNPN and CDR2 as SVGIG (reference sequence). Trimming took off 0 bases at V and 3 bases at J, with 9 bases between the two ends. This CDR3 spans 13 amino acids. CDR3 amino acids: CAWSVRLYYEQYF. The CDR3 DNA reads as TGTGCCTGGAGTGTAAGACTATACTACGAGCAGTACTTC.

The V and J genes are TRBV6-5 and TRBJ1-5; D remains unclear. The germline V gene has CDR1 MNHEY and CDR2 SVGAGI. Trimming stripped 2 bases from V and 2 bases from J, with 7 bases between. This CDR3 comprises 14 residues. The CDR3, as DNA: TGTGCCAGCAGTTACGCCCCGGGCAATCAGCCCCAGCATTTT. Its protein product is CASSYAPGNQPQHF.

This chain joins TRBV2 and TRBJ2-3; D is perhaps TRBD1 (6 bases). The CDR3 is made up of 13 amino acids. Trimming took off 10 bases at V and 0 bases at J, with 11 bases between the two ends. Per germline, CDR1 SNHLY and CDR2 FYNNEI. DNA of the CDR3: TGTGCCACCCGGGACACCAGCACAGATACGCAGTATTTT. Protein product: CATRDTSTDTQYF.

The chain couples TRBV2 to TRBJ2-6, with D possibly being TRBD1 (6 bases). Deletions cut 4 bases from V and 1 base from J, with 11 bases between. The CDR3 sequence is 16 residues long. Germline V lookup: CDR1 SNHLY, CDR2 FYNNEI. CDR3 in amino acids: CASSGETGSGANVLTF. Written as DNA, the CDR3 is TGTGCCAGCAGTGGAGAGACAGGATCTGGGGCCAACGTCCTGACTTTC.

The chain has TRBV5-1 and TRBJ1-6, with D possibly matching TRBD1 (6 bases). The CDR3 runs 16 residues. CDR1 is SGHRS, CDR2 YFSETQ, per germline. The V end lost 0 bases, the J end lost 1 base, and 8 bases lay between the germline ends. DNA for the CDR3: TGCGCCAGCAGCTTGGTTCAGGGGTCCTATAATTCACCCCTCCACTTT. It specifies CASSLVQGSYNSPLHF.

This clone was counted once. J is TRBJ1-2 and V is TRBV30; 7 bases match TRBD1. The germline CDR1 and CDR2 sequences are GTSNPN and SVGIG (reference sequence). The trim removed 2 bases at V and 8 bases at J, leaving 11 bases unmatched. This CDR3 is built from 14 residues. The CDR3 loop is CAWSTIQGKGGYTF. CDR3 DNA: TGTGCCTGGAGTACGATACAGGGGAAGGGCGGCTACACCTTC.

This sequence joins TRBV9 and TRBJ1-1; D not certain. V gave up 3 bases and J gave up 1 base, with 19 bases separating them. Germline CDR1 and CDR2: SGDLS and YYNGEE. CDR3 length: 17 residues. CDR3: CASSGPPFPEGNTEAFF. In nucleotides, the CDR3 is TGTGCCAGCAGCGGGCCCCCATTTCCGGAGGGGAACACTGAAGCTTTCTTT.

The V call is TRBV5-1, the J call TRBJ2-1; the match to TRBD2 covers 10 bases. Germline loops: CDR1 SGHRS, CDR2 YFSETQ. This CDR3 is built from 17 residues. Trimming at V came to 3 bases and at J to 3 bases, leaving 9 bases not matched to a gene. The CDR3 spells CASSWPLAGDFYNEQFF. Here the CDR3 DNA reads TGCGCCAGCAGCTGGCCTCTAGCGGGGGACTTCTACAATGAGCAGTTCTTC.

J is TRBJ1-2 and V is TRBV4-2, with no clear D. CDR1 is LGHNA and CDR2 is YNFKEQ in the germline V gene. Trimming left V 1 base short and J 6 bases short, with 6 bases between. The CDR3 sequence is 12 residues long. In nucleotides, the CDR3 is TGTGCCAGCAGCCAAGCACAGCATGGCTACACCTTC. Translating it yields CASSQAQHGYTF.

The table lists this clone with a count of one. This sequence joins TRBV7-9 and TRBJ2-2, with unresolved D. Deletions cut 1 base from V and 5 bases from J, with 5 bases between. The CDR3 loop spans 13 amino acids. Germline loops: CDR1 SEHNR, CDR2 FQNEAQ (reference sequence). CDR3 sequence: CASSLGQTGELFF. CDR3 coding DNA: TGTGCCAGCAGCTTAGGGCAGACCGGGGAGCTGTTTTTT.

The chain links TRBV6-5 to TRBJ1-4; D is undetermined. The CDR3 consists of 14 residues. CDR1 is MNHEY and CDR2 is SVGAGI in the germline V gene. V shed 5 bases and J shed 5 bases, with 12 bases lying between them. The CDR3: CASSPGIVNEKLFF. CDR3 in DNA: TGTGCCAGCAGTCCGGGAATCGTGAATGAAAAACTGTTTTTT.